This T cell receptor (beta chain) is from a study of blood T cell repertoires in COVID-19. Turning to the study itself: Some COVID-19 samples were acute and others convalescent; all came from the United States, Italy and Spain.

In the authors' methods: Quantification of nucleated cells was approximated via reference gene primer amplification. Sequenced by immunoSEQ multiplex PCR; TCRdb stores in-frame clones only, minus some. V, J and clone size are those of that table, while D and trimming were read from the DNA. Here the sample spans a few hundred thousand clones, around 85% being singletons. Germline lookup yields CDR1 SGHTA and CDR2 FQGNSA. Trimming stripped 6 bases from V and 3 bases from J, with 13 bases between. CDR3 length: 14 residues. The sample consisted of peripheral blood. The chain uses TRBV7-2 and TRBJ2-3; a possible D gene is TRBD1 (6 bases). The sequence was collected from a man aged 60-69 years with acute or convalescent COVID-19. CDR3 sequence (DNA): TGTGCCAGCAGTCCGGACAGAGCGACAGATACGCAGTATTTT. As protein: CASSPDRATDTQYF.